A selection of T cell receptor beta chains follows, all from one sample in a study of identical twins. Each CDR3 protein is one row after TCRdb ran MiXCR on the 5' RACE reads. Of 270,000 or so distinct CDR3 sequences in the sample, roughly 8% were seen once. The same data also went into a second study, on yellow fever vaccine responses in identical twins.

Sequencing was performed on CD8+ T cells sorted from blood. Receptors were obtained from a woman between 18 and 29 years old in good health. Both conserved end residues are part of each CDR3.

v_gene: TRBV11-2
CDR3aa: CASSLTAAGGLDTQYF

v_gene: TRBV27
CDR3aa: CASNESPVTVGYEQYF

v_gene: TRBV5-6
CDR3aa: CASSTLPGQAYF

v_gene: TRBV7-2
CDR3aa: CASSRAVAIRETQYF

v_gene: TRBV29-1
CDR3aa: CSVEFGDRTDTQYF

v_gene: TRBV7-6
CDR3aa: CASSLRLAGEQYF

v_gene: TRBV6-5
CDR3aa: CASSYGEPPLYEQYF

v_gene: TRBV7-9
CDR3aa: CASSARWDPQNTGELFF

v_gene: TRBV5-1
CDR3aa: CASSPEGHRSYEQYF

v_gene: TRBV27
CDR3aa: CASSTTSGGLVEQYF

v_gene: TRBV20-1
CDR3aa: CSARDKWSPSTDTQYF

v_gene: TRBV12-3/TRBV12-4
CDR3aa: CASSVGSRLNSPLHF